The next 26 T cell receptor beta chains were all read from a single sample in a study of blood T cell repertoires in COVID-19. Using immunoSEQ multiplex PCR, the repertoire was profiled, and TCRdb retains in-frame clones only, with some absent. Of about 140,000 clones in the sample, about three quarters are singletons; the top ten hold around 4.8%. The sequenced material came from peripheral blood. The receptor source for this set is a woman aged 80 or over with active or convalescent COVID-19.

CDR3 sequence (DNA): TGTGCCAGCAGTCGCGCACAGGGCCCTGTGGAAAAACTGTTTTTT. This translates into CASSRAQGPVEKLFF. J is TRBJ1-4 and V is TRBV27; perhaps TRBD1 as D (6 bases). V gave up 5 bases and J gave up 8 bases, with 18 bases separating them. This CDR3 region has 15 residues. In germline, CDR1 is MNHEY, CDR2 SMNVEV (reference sequence).

The V gene is TRBV7-9, the J gene TRBJ2-2; no clear D gene. V lost 5 bases to trimming and J lost 4 bases, with 11 bases between them. The germline gives CDR1 SEHNR, CDR2 FQNEAQ (reference sequence). The CDR3 is made up of 14 amino acids. The DNA of the CDR3 is TGTGCCAGCAGCCCTACGTCGGTCACCGGGGAGCTGTTTTTT. Its translation is CASSPTSVTGELFF.

The chain has TRBV7-8 and TRBJ2-1, with 11 bases lining up with TRBD2. CDR1 is SGHVS and CDR2 is FQNEAQ in the germline V gene. Trimming at V came to 5 bases and at J to 2 bases, leaving 8 bases not matched to a gene. CDR3 length: 17 amino acids. The CDR3 protein is CASSRGLAGGTYNEQFF. DNA of the CDR3: TGTGCCAGCAGCCGAGGTTTAGCGGGGGGGACCTACAATGAGCAGTTCTTC.

The chain uses TRBV5-8 and TRBJ1-2; 9 nucleotides match TRBD1. CDR1 and CDR2 (germline): SGHTS, YDEGEE. CDR3 length equals 16 residues. Trimming at V came to 5 bases and at J to 7 bases, leaving 15 bases not matched to a gene. The CDR3 region has the DNA TGTGCCAGCAGACCCGGGACAGGGATGTTGTCGAGTGGCTACACCTTC. Protein product: CASRPGTGMLSSGYTF.

This clone has only one observation. This sequence joins TRBV5-1 and TRBJ2-1; TRBD2 matches 9 bases. This CDR3 has 19 residues. With V trimmed by 0 bases and J by 0 bases, 10 bases remained unmatched. Germline V gives CDR1 SGHRS, CDR2 YFSETQ. The CDR3 region has the DNA TGCGCCAGCAGCTTGGTTGGTAGCGGGGGCTCAAGCTCCTACAATGAGCAGTTCTTC. This translates into CASSLVGSGGSSSYNEQFF.

The chain has TRBV5-5 and TRBJ1-4; a possible D gene is TRBD1 (5 bases). Trimming cost V 3 bases and J 3 bases, with 9 bases left between them. Germline V CDR1 and CDR2: SGHKS, YYEKEE (reference sequence). The CDR3 extends over 14 amino acids. CDR3 protein: CASSWGGANEKLFF. In nucleotides, the CDR3 is TGTGCCAGCAGCTGGGGGGGAGCTAATGAAAAACTGTTTTTT.

This rearrangement joins TRBV2 to TRBJ1-1; 7 nucleotides agree with TRBD1. V shed 8 bases and J 0 bases; nucleotides not matched to a gene: 6. The CDR3 consists of 14 residues. The germline gives CDR1 SNHLY, CDR2 FYNNEI. The CDR3 sequence: CASVKGQLNTEAFF. CDR3 nucleotide sequence: TGTGCCAGCGTCAAGGGACAGCTGAACACTGAAGCTTTCTTT. The whole variable domain, filled in from reference TRBV2 and TRBJ1-1, reads EPEVTQTPSHQVTQMGQEVILRCVPISNHLYFYWYRQILGQKVEFLVSFYNNEISEKSEIFDDQFSVERPDGSNFTLKIRSTKLEDSAMYFCASVKGQLNTEAFFGQGTRLTVV.

The genes are TRBV28 and TRBJ2-2; TRBD2 agrees at 9 bases. J lost 0 bases, V lost 5 bases, and 4 bases had no gene match. Germline CDR1 is MDHEN and CDR2 is SYDVKM. The CDR3 extends over 16 amino acids. In nucleotides, the CDR3 is TGTGCCAGCAGTGTCCTAGCGGGGACGAACACCGGGGAGCTGTTTTTT. Amino acids: CASSVLAGTNTGELFF.

This rearrangement joins TRBV19 to TRBJ2-1; TRBD1 matches at 7 bases. This CDR3 is 16 amino acids long. Germline CDR1 LNHDA, CDR2 SQIVND (reference sequence). The V and J ends lost 2 bases and 0 bases, in that order; junction bases with no gene match: 4. The CDR3 region has the DNA TGTGCCAGTAGTATAAAGGGACAGAGCTCCTACAATGAGCAGTTCTTC. This gives the protein CASSIKGQSSYNEQFF.

V is TRBV5-4 and J is TRBJ1-3, with D possibly being TRBD1 (6 bases). CDR3 length: 14 residues. Germline lookup yields CDR1 SGHNT and CDR2 YYREEE (reference sequence). Trimming left V 2 bases short and J 0 bases short, with 6 bases between. CDR3 nucleotide sequence: TGTGCCAGCAGCTTACAGGGCTCTGGAAACACCATATATTTT. It specifies CASSLQGSGNTIYF.

V and J are TRBV7-9 and TRBJ1-3, with TRBD1 as a possible D gene (5 bases). Per the germline V gene, CDR1 is SEHNR and CDR2 is FQNEAQ (reference sequence). This CDR3 is built from 13 residues. The V end was cut by 1 base, the J end by 7 bases, with 8 bases between. The CDR3 nucleotides are TGTGCCAGCAGCTTAGGCAGGGCGAACACCATATATTTT. It translates to CASSLGRANTIYF.

The rearrangement uses TRBV7-2 and TRBJ1-4; 7 bases align to TRBD1. From germline, CDR1 is SGHTA and CDR2 FQGNSA. This CDR3 spans 15 amino acids. V was pared by 1 base and J by 5 bases, with 4 bases of the junction left unmatched. The CDR3 region has the DNA TGTGCCAGCAGCTTAGACAGGGGAAAGAATGAAAAACTGTTTTTT. It encodes CASSLDRGKNEKLFF.

V gene TRBV3-1 (or the pseudogene TRBV3-2) combines with J gene TRBJ1-3, with no clear D. The V and J ends lost 3 bases and 0 bases respectively, with 12 bases between them. This CDR3 has 16 amino acids. Per germline, CDR1 LGHDT and CDR2 YNNKEL (reference sequence). The CDR3 is CASSHGSTVSGNTIYF. The CDR3 DNA follows: TGTGCCAGCAGCCACGGGTCGACGGTCTCTGGAAACACCATATATTTT.

The chain carries TRBV4-3 and TRBJ2-1; 9 nucleotides line up with TRBD2. This CDR3 region has 16 residues. The germline V gene has CDR1 LGHNA and CDR2 YSLEER. J lost 6 bases, V lost 0 bases, and 6 bases had no gene match. In DNA, the CDR3 is TGCGCCAGCAGCCAAGATCTAGCGGGACCCCTCAATGAGCAGTTCTTC. It encodes CASSQDLAGPLNEQFF.

The chain combines TRBV25-1 with TRBJ1-2, with no clear D. The germline gives CDR1 MGHDK, CDR2 SYGVNS. The length of the CDR3 is 12 residues. V lost 5 bases and J lost 6, with 10 bases in between. CDR3 loop: CASSNPNNGYTF. The DNA for the CDR3 is TGTGCCAGCAGTAACCCCAACAATGGCTACACCTTC.

This chain joins TRBV27 and TRBJ2-2; 9 nucleotides align to TRBD1. The V segment lost 5 bases and the J segment 6 bases; nucleotides outside the gene matches: 7. The CDR3 length is 15 residues. CDR1 and CDR2 from the germline V gene are MNHEY and SMNVEV (reference sequence). The DNA for the CDR3 is TGTGCCAGCAGTAACAGGGGGCGCGGAGCCGGGGAGCTGTTTTTT. As protein: CASSNRGRGAGELFF.

This sequence joins TRBV29-1 and TRBJ2-1, with 9 bases that match TRBD2. The germline gives CDR1 SQVTM, CDR2 ANQGSEA. V dropped 6 bases and J dropped 7; count of bases not matched to a gene: 16. The CDR3 has 16 amino acids. For the CDR3, the DNA is TGCAGCGTAGCGAAACATCTAGCGGGGATCGAAAATGAGCAGTTCTTC. Residues: CSVAKHLAGIENEQFF.

The J gene is TRBJ2-6, the V gene TRBV9; a possible D gene is TRBD1 (6 bases). This CDR3 has 17 amino acids. V was trimmed by 1 base and J by 2 bases, leaving 13 bases between them. In germline, CDR1 is SGDLS, CDR2 YYNGEE. This chain's CDR3 is CASSVTGSFTGANVLTF. In nucleotides, the CDR3 is TGTGCCAGCAGCGTAACAGGGTCTTTCACTGGGGCCAACGTCCTGACTTTC.

V and J are TRBV7-3 and TRBJ2-6; D unresolved. Germline CDR1 and CDR2: SGHTA and FQGTGA. The CDR3 contains 14 residues. With 5 bases removed from V and 0 bases from J, the gap between germline ends came to 5 bases. CDR3 DNA sequence: TGTGCCAGCAGCGCTAGCTCTGGGGCCAACGTCCTGACTTTC. It translates to CASSASSGANVLTF.

This clone turned up a few times. The genes are TRBV19 and TRBJ1-1; D perhaps matches TRBD1 (5 bases). Germline lookup yields CDR1 LNHDA and CDR2 SQIVND (reference sequence). The CDR3 has 13 residues. The V gene lost 3 bases and the J gene lost 5 bases, with 10 bases spanning the gap. The CDR3 region is CASSMGRGTEAFF. The DNA for the CDR3 is TGTGCCAGTAGTATGGGGAGGGGTACTGAAGCTTTCTTT.

Ten or more counts support this clone. The rearrangement uses TRBV18 and TRBJ1-1; the match to TRBD1 covers 9 bases. V was pared by 5 bases and J by 6 bases, with 4 bases of the junction left unmatched. The CDR3 extends over 13 amino acids. CDR1 is KGHSH, CDR2 LQKENI, per germline. The CDR3 DNA sequence: TGTGCCAGCTCATCCGGGACAGGGTCTGAAGCTTTCTTT. Translation: CASSSGTGSEAFF.

This clone was detected once. The V call is TRBV19, the J call TRBJ2-5, with 11 bases aligning to TRBD2. Per the germline V gene, CDR1 is LNHDA and CDR2 is SQIVND (reference sequence). V was pared by 1 base and J by 0 bases, with 7 bases of the junction left unmatched. The CDR3 runs 18 residues. This CDR3 is CASSIAGTSGPYQETQYF. As DNA, the CDR3 is TGTGCCAGTAGTATAGCTGGGACTAGCGGACCGTACCAAGAGACCCAGTACTTC.

This chain links TRBV4-1 with TRBJ1-1; TRBD1 aligns across 7 bases. The CDR3 totals 15 residues. V shed 1 base, J shed 3 bases, and the junction held 5 bases outside the gene matches. Germline V gives CDR1 MGHRA, CDR2 YSYEKL. The CDR3 loop is CASSQGSDRDTEAFF. The CDR3 bases are TGCGCCAGCAGCCAAGGATCCGACAGGGACACTGAAGCTTTCTTT.

The chain joins TRBV12-3 or TRBV12-4 to TRBJ1-1; D perhaps matches TRBD1 (5 bases). With 7 bases removed from V and 6 bases from J, the gap between germline ends came to 15 bases. This CDR3 has 13 amino acids. The CDR3 here is CASNQRGGAEAFF. As DNA, the CDR3 is TGTGCCAGCAACCAGCGGGGGGGGGCTGAAGCTTTCTTT.

V gene TRBV2 combines with J gene TRBJ2-1; D may be TRBD2 (6 bases). Per germline, CDR1 SNHLY and CDR2 FYNNEI. V was clipped by 6 bases and J by 4 bases, with 19 bases between them. The CDR3 sequence is 16 residues long. CDR3: CASRTFGRGKYNEQFF. The CDR3 DNA reads TGTGCCAGCAGGACCTTCGGGCGGGGAAAGTACAATGAGCAGTTCTTC.

In its sample, this clone was seen once. This chain links TRBV28 with TRBJ1-4; 9 bases are shared with TRBD1. Germline values: CDR1 MDHEN, CDR2 SYDVKM. J gave up 8 bases and V 6 bases, and 10 bases lay outside the gene matches. The CDR3 spans 15 residues. CDR3 in DNA: TGTGCCAGCAGACAACAACAGGGGGCGAGGGAAAAACTGTTTTTT. Amino acid sequence: CASRQQQGAREKLFF.